Following are 10 T cell receptor beta chains from one sample sequenced in a study of identical twins. TCRdb processed the 5' RACE reads anew with MiXCR; each CDR3 protein has one entry. The sample carries about 730,000 distinct CDR3 sequences, roughly 20% recorded once. The same data also went into a second study, on T cells expressing NK-cell markers.

The specimen was PBMCs. Source of these receptors: a woman aged 18-29 years in good health.

This chain connects TRBV3-1 to TRBJ2-6, with 9 nucleotides matching TRBD1. J lost 1 base, V lost 5 bases, and 6 bases had no gene match. The CDR3 spans 17 residues. Germline V gives CDR1 LGHDT, CDR2 YNNKEL (reference sequence). CDR3 loop: CASSIGQGFSGANVLTF. Here the CDR3 DNA reads TGTGCCAGCAGCATTGGACAGGGGTTTTCTGGGGCCAACGTCCTGACTTTC.

The chain combines TRBV29-1 with TRBJ1-1; 8 bases map to TRBD1. The V gene end was trimmed by 6 bases and the J gene end by 0 bases; junction bases not matched to a gene: 3. Germline V lookup: CDR1 SQVTM, CDR2 ANQGSEA. The CDR3 runs to 13 residues. DNA for the CDR3: TGCAGCGTGGTGGGACAGGTGAACACTGAAGCTTTCTTT. Its translation: CSVVGQVNTEAFF.

The table lists this clonotype with a few counts. The chain employs TRBV7-8 and TRBJ2-7, with TRBD1 as a possible D gene (5 bases). This CDR3 spans 17 amino acids. V was shortened by 5 bases and J by 3 bases, with 23 bases between the two germline ends. Germline V CDR1 and CDR2: SGHVS, FQNEAQ. CDR3 DNA sequence: TGTGCCAGCAGCCTTAGTTCGACAGTTGAGTTACTCTACGAGCAGTACTTC. Amino acids: CASSLSSTVELLYEQYF.

This rearrangement joins TRBV7-6 to TRBJ2-1, with D unclear. V lost 1 base and J lost 0, with 7 bases in between. Germline V CDR1 and CDR2: SGHVS, FNYEAQ. The CDR3 sequence is 15 residues long. CDR3 DNA sequence: TGTGCCAGCAGCTTAGGGTATAGCTCCTACAATGAGCAGTTCTTC. It specifies CASSLGYSSYNEQFF.

Only a few counts were recorded for this clonotype. The J gene is TRBJ1-2, the V gene TRBV20-1, with D maybe TRBD1 (6 bases). CDR1 and CDR2 (germline): DFQATT, SNEGSKA (reference sequence). The V and J ends lost 5 bases and 0 bases respectively, with 13 bases between them. The CDR3 contains 14 residues. For the CDR3, the DNA is TGCAGTGCTTATCGGACAGCCTCTAACTATGGCTACACCTTC. Translating it yields CSAYRTASNYGYTF.

J is TRBJ2-5 and V is TRBV4-2, with D perhaps matching TRBD1 (6 bases). The CDR3 loop spans 13 amino acids. The germline V and J ends were trimmed by 6 bases and 4 bases, with 12 bases remaining between them. Germline values: CDR1 LGHNA, CDR2 YNFKEQ. CDR3 protein: CASRGADLETQYF. The DNA of the CDR3 is TGTGCCAGCAGGGGGGCGGATTTAGAGACCCAGTACTTC.

This clonotype showed up just a few times. J is TRBJ2-3 and V is TRBV6-1, with 8 bases matching TRBD2. Germline trimming cut 5 bases from V and 0 bases from J; bases unmatched to any gene: 7. The CDR3 length is 16 residues. Germline lookup yields CDR1 MNHNS and CDR2 SASEGT. The CDR3 region has the DNA TGTGCCAGCAGTCCCCTTAGCGGGGCTAGCACAGATACGCAGTATTTT. This gives the protein CASSPLSGASTDTQYF.

This clonotype was seen a handful of times. This chain joins TRBV20-1 and TRBJ1-6; the D gene is possibly TRBD1 (5 bases). V shed 6 bases and J shed 9 bases, with 15 bases lying between them. CDR3 length: 13 amino acids. Germline loops: CDR1 DFQATT, CDR2 SNEGSKA (reference sequence). The CDR3 DNA is TGCAGTGCCGTGACCAGGGCTAGTTCACCCCTCCACTTT. It encodes CSAVTRASSPLHF.

This clonotype was seen more than once but under ten times. The CDR3 DNA reads TGTGCCAGCAGCCCAACTACGGATCCCAATTCACCCCTCCACTTT. It codes for CASSPTTDPNSPLHF. The chain carries TRBV9 and TRBJ1-6, with D hard to call. The germline V gene has CDR1 SGDLS and CDR2 YYNGEE. Trimming pared 4 bases from V and 7 bases from J, leaving 15 bases between. The CDR3 length is 15 residues.

In this sample, this clonotype turned up many times. The rearrangement joins TRBV12-5 to TRBJ2-3; D gene uncertain. V shed 7 bases and J shed 2 bases, with 4 bases lying between them. CDR1 and CDR2 from the germline V gene are LGHNT and FRNRAP. This CDR3 spans 11 amino acids. CDR3 residues: CASAITDTQYF. CDR3 DNA: TGTGCTAGTGCCATCACAGATACGCAGTATTTT.